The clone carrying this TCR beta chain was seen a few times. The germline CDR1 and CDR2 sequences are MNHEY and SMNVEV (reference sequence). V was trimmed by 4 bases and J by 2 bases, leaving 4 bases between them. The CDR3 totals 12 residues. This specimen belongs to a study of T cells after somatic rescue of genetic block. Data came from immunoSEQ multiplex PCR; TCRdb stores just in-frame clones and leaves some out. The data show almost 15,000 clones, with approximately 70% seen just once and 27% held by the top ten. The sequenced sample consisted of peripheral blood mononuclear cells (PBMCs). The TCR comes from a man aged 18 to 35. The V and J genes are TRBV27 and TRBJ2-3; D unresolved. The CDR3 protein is CASSSFTDTQYF. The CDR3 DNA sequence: TGTGCCAGCAGTTCTTTCACAGATACGCAGTATTTT.